This entry lists 20 T cell receptor beta chains sequenced from one sample in a study of cytomegalovirus exposure and HLA in healthy donors. 60 Vbeta and 13 Jbeta primers were used in PCR. TCRdb's table, derived via immunoSEQ multiplex PCR, lists solely in-frame clones and lacks some. This table has 85,000 to 95,000 clones, roughly 72% appearing once. The sequenced material came from PBMCs. These receptors all come from a man aged 25 to 40 in good health and CMV-seropositive.

The chain combines TRBV7-3 with TRBJ2-2, with D possibly matching TRBD2 (7 bases). Germline CDR1 and CDR2: SGHTA and FQGTGA. The germline V and J ends were trimmed by 8 bases and 1 base, with 17 bases remaining between them. The CDR3 runs 16 residues. CDR3 protein: CASGRNGGRNTGELFF. CDR3 sequence (DNA): TGTGCCAGCGGTCGGAACGGGGGGCGGAACACCGGGGAGCTGTTTTTT.

This clone was detected a few times. The chain has TRBV4-2 and TRBJ2-5; 8 nucleotides match TRBD2. Trimming cost V 0 bases and J 1 base; bases outside gene matches: 4. Germline CDR1 reads LGHNA; CDR2 reads YNFKEQ. The CDR3 loop spans 16 amino acids. CDR3 region: CASSQEGSGTQETQYF. The CDR3, as DNA: TGTGCCAGCAGCCAAGAGGGTAGCGGGACCCAAGAGACCCAGTACTTC.

This clone was observed a handful of times. This rearrangement joins TRBV15 to TRBJ2-1; a weak D match, TRBD1 (6 bases). V was cut by 0 bases and J by 2 bases, with 8 bases left in between. This CDR3 region has 15 residues. CDR1 and CDR2 (germline): LNHNV, YYDKDF (reference sequence). The CDR3: CATSRDRDTYNEQFF. The CDR3 coding sequence is TGTGCCACCAGCAGAGACCGGGACACCTACAATGAGCAGTTCTTC.

The chain recombines TRBV11-2 with TRBJ1-1; TRBD1 is a possible D gene (5 bases). Trimming removed 5 bases from V and 5 bases from J, with 21 bases in between. Germline assignment: CDR1 SGHAT and CDR2 FQNNGV. The CDR3 spans 16 residues. The CDR3 DNA reads as TGTGCCAGCAGCCAAGAGTTGGGGGAGGGTCGGACTGAAGCTTTCTTT. Translating gives CASSQELGEGRTEAFF.

The V call is TRBV5-6, the J call TRBJ1-5, with a tentative D call TRBD1 (5 bases). Trimming removed 4 bases at V and 0 bases at J, with 14 bases between. The germline V gene encodes CDR1 SGHDT and CDR2 YYEEEE. There are 16 residues in the CDR3. The CDR3 bases are TGTGCCAGCAGCGGGTCGGGGGTCGTTAGCAATCAGCCCCAGCATTTT. This sequence encodes CASSGSGVVSNQPQHF. Combining the CDR3 with reference TRBV5-6 and TRBJ1-5 gives the whole variable domain DAGVTQSPTHLIKTRGQQVTLRCSPKSGHDTVSWYQQALGQGPQFIFQYYEEEERQRGNFPDRFSGHQFPNYSSELNVNALLLGDSALYLCASSGSGVVSNQPQHFGDGTRLSIL.

This clone showed up just once. The chain links TRBV5-5 to TRBJ1-1; a weak D match, TRBD1 (5 bases). The CDR3 sequence is 16 residues long. V was shortened by 2 bases and J by 4 bases, with 18 bases between the two germline ends. Germline lookup yields CDR1 SGHKS and CDR2 YYEKEE (reference sequence). The CDR3 DNA reads as TGTGCCAGCAGCTTCTCGGGGACTGCCCAGGCCACTGAAGCTTTCTTT. Translating gives CASSFSGTAQATEAFF.

This chain uses TRBV28 with TRBJ1-2, with TRBD1 as a possible D gene (6 bases). The germline CDR1 and CDR2 sequences are MDHEN and SYDVKM. The CDR3 sequence is 12 residues long. Trimming took 7 bases from V and 2 from J, leaving 8 bases between them. CDR3 DNA: TGTGCCAGCAATCAGGGGAACTATGGCTACACCTTC. This codes for CASNQGNYGYTF.

The chain has TRBV5-1 and TRBJ2-1, with 11 bases fitting TRBD2. The CDR3 runs 14 residues. V gave up 6 bases and J gave up 4 bases; unmatched junction bases: 3. Germline V gene lookup returns CDR1 SGHRS and CDR2 YFSETQ. In DNA form, the CDR3 reads TGCGCCAGCACCGCTAGCGGGGGGTACAATGAGCAGTTCTTC. Its protein is CASTASGGYNEQFF.

V and J are TRBV6-1 and TRBJ1-5, with D maybe TRBD1 (6 bases). CDR3 size: 16 residues. Germline assignment: CDR1 MNHNS and CDR2 SASEGT. V dropped 0 bases and J dropped 0 bases, with 9 bases sitting between them. The CDR3 spells CASSEAWTDSNQPQHF. Here the CDR3 DNA reads TGTGCCAGCAGTGAAGCCTGGACAGATAGCAATCAGCCCCAGCATTTT.

Here the CDR3 reads CASSIGHLYGYTF. The CDR3 DNA sequence: TGTGCCAGTAGTATTGGACACCTCTATGGCTACACCTTC. This chain connects TRBV19 to TRBJ1-2; D is possibly TRBD1 (5 bases). Trimming pared 3 bases from V and 4 bases from J, leaving 9 bases between. Germline CDR1 and CDR2: LNHDA and SQIVND (reference sequence). The CDR3 totals 13 residues.

The chain links TRBV4-3 to TRBJ1-2; 8 nucleotides agree with TRBD1. The CDR3 is 15 residues long. Germline V gives CDR1 LGHNA, CDR2 YSLEER. J gave up 3 bases and V 0 bases, and 3 bases lay outside the gene matches. CDR3 sequence reads: CASSQDQTGDYGYTF. DNA of the CDR3: TGCGCCAGCAGCCAAGACCAGACAGGGGACTATGGCTACACCTTC.

The gene calls are TRBV30 and TRBJ2-2; 7 positions agree with TRBD1. J gave up 4 bases and V 4 bases, and 6 bases lay outside the gene matches. Germline V lookup: CDR1 GTSNPN, CDR2 SVGIG (reference sequence). The CDR3 has 14 amino acids. The CDR3 bases are TGTGCCTGGATGACAGGGCTCGGCACCGGGGAGCTGTTTTTT. Translating it yields CAWMTGLGTGELFF.

This clone was observed a handful of times. The chain combines TRBV5-5 with TRBJ2-7, with 9 bases aligning to TRBD2. Per germline, CDR1 SGHKS and CDR2 YYEKEE (reference sequence). J gave up 0 bases and V 4 bases, and 14 bases lay outside the gene matches. There are 18 residues in the CDR3. DNA of the CDR3: TGTGCCAGCAGCCGCTCAAGAGTAGCGGGAGACAACTCCTACGAGCAGTACTTC. Its translation: CASSRSRVAGDNSYEQYF.

The rearrangement joins TRBV14 to TRBJ1-1; D uncertain. CDR1 and CDR2 (germline): SGHDN, FVKESK. The CDR3 is 17 amino acids. V lost 0 bases and J lost 0, with 14 bases in between. The CDR3 bases are TGTGCCAGCAGCCAAGATGGGCGGGGAGGGTTGAACACTGAAGCTTTCTTT. Translating it yields CASSQDGRGGLNTEAFF. Looking up the rest from reference TRBV14 and TRBJ1-1 gives the full variable domain: EAGVTQFPSHSVIEKGQTVTLRCDPISGHDNLYWYRRVMGKEIKFLLHFVKESKQDESGMPNNRFLAERTGGTYSTLKVQPAELEDSGVYFCASSQDGRGGLNTEAFFGQGTRLTVV.

V gene TRBV18 combines with J gene TRBJ1-1; D unclear. Germline values: CDR1 KGHSH, CDR2 LQKENI. The CDR3 runs 13 residues. Trimming pared 6 bases from V and 1 base from J, leaving 9 bases between. CDR3 residues: CASSGEANTEAFF. The CDR3 nucleotides are TGTGCCAGCTCCGGCGAGGCGAACACTGAAGCTTTCTTT.

This clone was seen just once. The chain carries TRBV7-6 and TRBJ2-1; TRBD2 matches at 7 bases. V lost 4 bases, J lost 9 bases, and 3 bases stayed unmatched. This CDR3 has 12 residues. The germline gives CDR1 SGHVS, CDR2 FNYEAQ. DNA of the CDR3: TGTGCCAGCAGCTCTGCGGGAGTTGAGCAGTTCTTC. Protein product: CASSSAGVEQFF.

Only a few counts were recorded for this clone. The V call is TRBV2, the J call TRBJ2-2; D unclear. The germline CDR1 and CDR2 sequences are SNHLY and FYNNEI. The CDR3 consists of 11 residues. V lost 7 bases and J lost 7, with 7 bases in between. The CDR3, as DNA: TGTGCCAGCACCGAGATCGGGGAGCTGTTTTTT. Its translation: CASTEIGELFF.

The chain carries TRBV19 and TRBJ1-4, with TRBD1 as a possible D gene (6 bases). Germline assignment: CDR1 LNHDA and CDR2 SQIVND (reference sequence). The CDR3 contains 17 residues. Trimming removed 5 bases from V and 8 bases from J, with 24 bases in between. The CDR3 sequence is CASSLGWMAQGNEKLFF. CDR3 DNA sequence: TGTGCCAGTAGTTTAGGTTGGATGGCACAGGGAAACGAAAAACTGTTTTTT. Full variable domain (rest looked up from reference TRBV19 and TRBJ1-4): DGGITQSPKYLFRKEGQNVTLSCEQNLNHDAMYWYRQDPGQGLRLIYYSQIVNDFQKGDIAEGYSVSREKKESFPLTVTSAQKNPTAFYLCASSLGWMAQGNEKLFFGSGTQLSVL.

The J gene is TRBJ2-5, the V gene TRBV21-1; TRBD2, the table's D call, lacks a check against the DNA. TRBV21-1 is an annotated pseudogene. The CDR3 is made up of 16 amino acids. In DNA, the CDR3 is TGTGCCAGCAGCAAAGCTAGCGGGAGGGCCGGGGAGACCCAGTACTTC. Translated, it gives CASSKASGRAGETQYF.

The V call is TRBV7-9, the J call TRBJ1-6; tentative D call: TRBD1 (6 bases). The V gene lost 1 base and the J gene lost 6 bases, with 10 bases spanning the gap. This CDR3 spans 15 amino acids. Per the germline V gene, CDR1 is SEHNR and CDR2 is FQNEAQ (reference sequence). The CDR3 DNA reads as TGTGCCAGCAGCTTAGGTCTACAGGGTAATTCACCCCTCCACTTT. Translation gives CASSLGLQGNSPLHF.